This TCR beta chain came from a study of shared T cell receptors in the human thymus. Clones were read by immunoSEQ multiplex PCR, and TCRdb kept only the in-frame ones, dropping some. The data hold under 850,000 clones, with approximately 90% observed a single time. Germline values: CDR1 MDHEN, CDR2 SYDVKM. Trimming removed 6 bases at V and 6 bases at J, with 21 bases between. This CDR3 is 16 amino acids long. The sample was also reused in another study, on human thymus T cells. Per that study: The donors were infants in Finland with congenital heart defects, otherwise immunologically healthy. Thymic material originated from resections removed in the course of corrective heart surgery. Thymic and blood repertoires seemed to favor certain V and J genes.

The TCR originated in a boy under two years old with a congenital heart defect. The rearrangement links TRBV28 to TRBJ2-1; D might be TRBD2 (7 bases). The specimen was thymocytes. DNA of the CDR3: TGTGCCAGCAGCGAGAGGGGGGGTGATAGGTGCAATGAGCAGTTCTTC. Translating gives CASSERGGDRCNEQFF.